This T cell receptor beta chain was recorded in a study of blood T cell repertoires in COVID-19. In the study overall: Samples representing acute and convalescent COVID-19 were sourced from the United States, Italy and Spain. T cells, B-cell-depleted T cells, or PBMCs supplied cDNA or gDNA.

J lost 3 bases, V lost 5 bases, and 5 bases had no gene match. Looked up from germline, CDR1 is MDHEN and CDR2 is SYDVKM. This CDR3 contains 14 residues. In the original workflow: Estimated nucleated cell counts came from reference gene primer amplification. Profiling relied on immunoSEQ multiplex PCR, and the TCRdb table lists in-frame clones only, not all of them. Clone size and V and J calls were adopted from that table, with D and trimming inferred from the DNA. The repertoire holds fewer than 200,000 clones, with 81% as singletons. It was during active infection that Seattle patients were enrolled and then longitudinally followed.

The source of this sequence is a woman in her 40s with COVID-19, enrolled during active disease. The chain recombines TRBV28 with TRBJ2-7; 9 positions match TRBD2. The material sequenced was peripheral blood. The CDR3 region is CASSKGLAVYEQYF. CDR3 nucleotides: TGTGCCAGCAGTAAGGGACTAGCAGTCTACGAGCAGTACTTC.